A selection of T cell receptor beta chains follows, all from one sample in a study of cytomegalovirus exposure and HLA in healthy donors. Repertoires were generated with immunoSEQ multiplex PCR, while TCRdb's copy carries only in-frame clones and drops some. Counted here are 100,000 to 120,000 clones, more than 60% occurring once; the ten biggest clones make up roughly 9.2%. Sequencing used PBMCs. The receptors come from a woman in her 40s in good health and CMV-seropositive. CDR3s include the opening cysteine and the closing phenylalanine or tryptophan. A D gene is named only where the DNA matches it firmly. Rows give clone size only sometimes, using once, few, many, or a class for an expanded clone.

D	length	V	size	J	DNA	CDR3
NA	14	TRBV19	NA	TRBJ2-5	TGTGCCAGTAGGTCGGAGGCTGGAAGAGAGACCCAGTACTTC	CASRSEAGRETQYF
TRBD2	14	TRBV2	NA	TRBJ2-5	TGTGCCAGCAGATTAGCGGGAGGGCACGAGACCCAGTACTTC	CASRLAGGHETQYF
NA	12	TRBV10-3	NA	TRBJ1-2	TGTGCCATCAGTGCTGGCAACTATGGCTACACCTTC	CAISAGNYGYTF
TRBD1	17	TRBV12-5	NA	TRBJ1-6	TGTGCTAGTGGTTGGGGGACAGGGGGCTCCTATAATTCACCCCTCCACTTT	CASGWGTGGSYNSPLHF
NA	13	TRBV4-3	NA	TRBJ2-2	TGCGCCAGCAGCCAAGACCCTACCGGGGAGCTGTTTTTT	CASSQDPTGELFF
NA	12	TRBV6-4	NA	TRBJ1-3	TGTGCCACCCCCCGCGCTGGAAACACCATATATTTT	CATPRAGNTIYF
NA	16	TRBV5-4	NA	TRBJ2-3	TGTGCCAGCAGTCGGATGGCGCGCCAGGGCACAGATACGCAGTATTTT	CASSRMARQGTDTQYF
NA	12	TRBV19	NA	TRBJ2-5	TGTGCCAGTAGTGTCCGCCAAGAGACCCAGTACTTC	CASSVRQETQYF
NA	13	TRBV5-1	few	TRBJ1-1	TGCGCCAGCAGCTTCGGGGGGTCCTATGAAGCTTTCTTT	CASSFGGSYEAFF
NA	13	TRBV7-3	NA	TRBJ2-5	TGTGCCAGCAGCCGGAGGGAAGGTGAGACCCAGTACTTC	CASSRREGETQYF
TRBD1	16	TRBV4-2	NA	TRBJ2-2	TGTGCCAGCAGCCAAGGGGGACAGGGGCGCACCGGGGAGCTGTTTTTT	CASSQGGQGRTGELFF
TRBD1	14	TRBV27	NA	TRBJ1-1	TGTGCCAGCTACAAACAGGGGGCGGGCACTGAAGCTTTCTTT	CASYKQGAGTEAFF
TRBD1	15	TRBV6-5	NA	TRBJ1-1	TGTGCCAGCAGTTACGGACAGGGGTGGGGGGCTGAAGCTTTCTTT	CASSYGQGWGAEAFF
TRBD1	14	TRBV5-5	NA	TRBJ1-2	TGTGCCAGCAGCTTGGGAGGGGGCAGCTATGGCTACACCTTC	CASSLGGGSYGYTF
NA	14	TRBV30	NA	TRBJ2-7	TGTGCCTGGTTTCCGAGGGATAAGGCCTACGAGCAGTACTTC	CAWFPRDKAYEQYF
TRBD1	17	TRBV28	few	TRBJ1-2	TGTGCCAGCAGTCCGGGACAGGGGGCGCCGATTAACTATGGCTACACCTTC	CASSPGQGAPINYGYTF
TRBD2	15	TRBV6-6	NA	TRBJ2-1	TGTGCCAGCAAGCTAGCGGGAGTTGTGGGGAATGAGCAGTTCTTC	CASKLAGVVGNEQFF
TRBD2	15	TRBV10-3	NA	TRBJ2-7	TGTGCCATCAGTGACCTACTAGCGCGTTCCTACGAGCAGTACTTC	CAISDLLARSYEQYF
TRBD1	14	TRBV7-9	NA	TRBJ2-1	TGTGCCAGCAGCACCGGGACAGCTAACAATGAGCAGTTCTTC	CASSTGTANNEQFF
NA	16	TRBV7-9	few	TRBJ1-2	TGTGCCAGCAGCTCGATAGACCGGAACAGGGCGTCTGGCTACACCTTC	CASSSIDRNRASGYTF
NA	14	TRBV6-5	NA	TRBJ2-3	TGTGCCACCAGAGATCTATCTAGCACAGATACGCAGTATTTT	CATRDLSSTDTQYF
NA	15	TRBV7-3	NA	TRBJ2-6	TGTGCCAGCAGCCAGATCCAGGGGCAGGCCAACGTCCTGACTTTC	CASSQIQGQANVLTF
TRBD2	14	TRBV28	few	TRBJ2-7	TGTGCCAGCACTGGACTAGCGGGGTCCTACGAGCAGTACTTC	CASTGLAGSYEQYF
TRBD1	20	TRBV11-3	once	TRBJ2-7	TGTGCCAGCAGCTTAGATATGACTTCCGGGGACAGGAAGAGCTCCTACGAGCAGTACTTC	CASSLDMTSGDRKSSYEQYF
TRBD2	17	TRBV4-1	NA	TRBJ2-1	TGCGCCAGCAGCCAAGATATGGCGGGGGGGTCCTACAATGAGCAGTTCTTC	CASSQDMAGGSYNEQFF
NA	15	TRBV19	few	TRBJ2-1	TGTGCCAGTAGCAAAAGACAGAGCTCCTACAATGAGCAGTTCTTC	CASSKRQSSYNEQFF
NA	15	TRBV11-2	NA	TRBJ2-7	TGTGCCAGCAGCTTAGGGCAGGCACCCGCCTACGAGCAGTACTTC	CASSLGQAPAYEQYF
TRBD1	15	TRBV28	NA	TRBJ1-2	TGTGCCAGCCGGGACAGCCGAGGAGCTAACTATGGCTACACCTTC	CASRDSRGANYGYTF
TRBD1	17	TRBV2	few	TRBJ1-1	TGTGCCAGCAGCCGGCCTCGGGACAGGGGGGTGAACACTGAAGCTTTCTTT	CASSRPRDRGVNTEAFF
NA	14	TRBV2	NA	TRBJ2-2	TGTGCCAGCAGTGAACGAGGGGGTGGCGGGGAGCTGTTTTTT	CASSERGGGGELFF
NA	14	TRBV7-9	NA	TRBJ1-2	TGTGCCAGCAGCTTAGAACGAGCAGGGCTTGGCTACACCTTC	CASSLERAGLGYTF